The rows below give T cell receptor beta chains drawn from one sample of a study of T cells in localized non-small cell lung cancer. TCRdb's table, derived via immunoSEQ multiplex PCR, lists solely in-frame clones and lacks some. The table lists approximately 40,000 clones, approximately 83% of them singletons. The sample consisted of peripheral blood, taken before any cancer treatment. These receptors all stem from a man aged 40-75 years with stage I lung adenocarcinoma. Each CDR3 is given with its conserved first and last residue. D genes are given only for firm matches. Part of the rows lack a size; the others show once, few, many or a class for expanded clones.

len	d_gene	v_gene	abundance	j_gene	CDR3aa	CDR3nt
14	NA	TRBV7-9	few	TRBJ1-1	CASSLVQGTTEAFF	TGTGCCAGCAGCTTAGTACAGGGAACCACTGAAGCTTTCTTT
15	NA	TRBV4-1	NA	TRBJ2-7	CASSQVPGYTYEQYF	TGCGCCAGCAGCCAAGTCCCAGGGTATACCTACGAGCAGTACTTC
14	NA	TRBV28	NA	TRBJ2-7	CASSWMSRPYEQYF	TGTGCCAGCAGTTGGATGTCGAGGCCCTACGAGCAGTACTTC
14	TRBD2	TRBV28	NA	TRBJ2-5	CASESGSVRETQYF	TGTGCCAGTGAGAGCGGGAGCGTGAGGGAGACCCAGTACTTC
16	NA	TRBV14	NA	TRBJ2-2	CASSQGKGLDTGELFF	TGTGCCAGCAGCCAAGGAAAAGGGCTCGACACCGGGGAGCTGTTTTTT
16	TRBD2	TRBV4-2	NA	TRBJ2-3	CASSQGASGGTDTQYF	TGTGCCAGCAGCCAAGGGGCTAGCGGGGGCACAGATACGCAGTATTTT
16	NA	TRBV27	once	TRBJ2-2	CASSFQERLNTGELFF	TGTGCCAGCAGTTTTCAGGAGCGGCTGAACACCGGGGAGCTGTTTTTT
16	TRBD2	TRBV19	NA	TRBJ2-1	CASTGLAGGWYNEQFF	TGTGCCAGTACCGGACTAGCGGGAGGGTGGTACAATGAGCAGTTCTTC
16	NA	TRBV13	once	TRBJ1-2	CASSLLSLQGVYGYTF	TGTGCCAGCAGCTTATTGTCCCTACAGGGCGTCTATGGCTACACCTTC
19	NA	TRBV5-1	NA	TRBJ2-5	CASSSTGGPVLAVRETQYF	TGCGCCAGCAGCTCGACAGGGGGTCCGGTACTAGCGGTACGAGAGACCCAGTACTTC
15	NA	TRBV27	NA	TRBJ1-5	CASSLIGFYNQPQHF	TGTGCCAGCAGTTTGATTGGGTTCTACAATCAGCCCCAGCATTTT
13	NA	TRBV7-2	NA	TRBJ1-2	CASSLGINYGYTF	TGTGCCAGCAGCTTAGGAATTAACTATGGCTACACCTTC
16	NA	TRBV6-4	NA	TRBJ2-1	CASSDSYASSYNEQFF	TGTGCCAGCAGTGACTCGTACGCGAGCTCCTACAATGAGCAGTTCTTC
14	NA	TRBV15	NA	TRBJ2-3	CATSKGPSTDTQYF	TGTGCCACCAGTAAGGGACCCTCCACAGATACGCAGTATTTT
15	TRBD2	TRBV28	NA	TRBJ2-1	CASTPSGRPYNEQFF	TGTGCCAGCACCCCTAGCGGGAGGCCCTACAATGAGCAGTTCTTC
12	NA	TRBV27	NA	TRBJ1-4	CASSDINEKLFF	TGTGCCAGCAGTGATATTAATGAAAAACTGTTTTTT
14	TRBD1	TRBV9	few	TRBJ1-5	CASSLDRGNQPQHF	TGTGCCAGCAGCCTGGACAGGGGGAATCAGCCCCAGCATTTT
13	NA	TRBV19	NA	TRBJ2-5	CASSIDWGETQYF	TGTGCCAGTAGTATAGATTGGGGGGAGACCCAGTACTTC
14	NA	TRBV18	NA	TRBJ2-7	CASSNAGTLYEQYF	TGTGCCAGCTCGAACGCAGGAACTCTTTACGAGCAGTACTTC
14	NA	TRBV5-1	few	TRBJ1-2	CASSQPGRPNGYTF	TGCGCCAGCAGCCAACCGGGACGGCCGAATGGCTACACCTTC
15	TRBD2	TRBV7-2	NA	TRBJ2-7	CASSLGGLAGDGQYF	TGTGCCAGCAGCTTAGGAGGGCTAGCGGGAGACGGGCAGTACTTC
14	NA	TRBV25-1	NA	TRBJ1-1	CASSDPTYSGKAFF	TGTGCCAGCAGTGACCCGACCTATTCGGGAAAAGCTTTCTTT
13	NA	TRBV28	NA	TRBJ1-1	CASSLGEGRKAFF	TGTGCCAGCAGTTTAGGGGAGGGTCGAAAGGCTTTCTTT
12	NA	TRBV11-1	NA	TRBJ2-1	CASSTGGDEQFF	TGTGCCAGCAGCACCGGGGGCGATGAGCAGTTCTTC
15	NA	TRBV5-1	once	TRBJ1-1	CASSLNPRGSAEAFF	TGCGCCAGCAGCCTTAATCCCCGGGGATCGGCTGAAGCTTTCTTT
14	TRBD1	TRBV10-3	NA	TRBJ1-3	CAIGGGNSGNTIYF	TGTGCGATCGGAGGGGGCAACTCTGGAAACACCATATATTTT
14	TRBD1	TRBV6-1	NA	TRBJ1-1	CASSATGVNTEAFF	TGTGCCAGCAGTGCGACAGGGGTTAACACTGAAGCTTTCTTT
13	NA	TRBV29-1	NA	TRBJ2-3	CSVCTAATDTQYF	TGCAGCGTTTGTACGGCGGCCACAGATACGCAGTATTTT